Detailed here is one T cell receptor beta chain. The data stem from a study of blood T cell repertoires in COVID-19. Study as a whole: Italy, Spain and the United States were the sources of the convalescent and acute COVID-19 samples. Nucleic acid was either cDNA or gDNA, and it came from T cells, B-cell-depleted T cells, or PBMCs.

CDR3 length: 15 residues. The germline gives CDR1 MGHRA, CDR2 YSYEKL. Deletions cut 7 bases from V and 4 bases from J, with 19 bases between. Here immunoSEQ multiplex PCR was the method, and the copy in TCRdb shows in-frame clones only, minus some. The repertoire consists of approximately 320,000 clones, with around 85% occurring once and the leading ten covering just over 7%. What was sequenced was peripheral blood. The V gene is TRBV4-1, the J gene TRBJ1-1, with D perhaps TRBD1 (5 bases). The origin of this receptor is a human donor in a cohort sampled during active COVID-19. In DNA form, the CDR3 reads TGCGCCAGCATCCAGGAAGGTGGGGGGTTCACTGAAGCTTTCTTT. This encodes CASIQEGGGFTEAFF.